This TCR beta chain was observed in a study of blood T cell repertoires in COVID-19. Per the germline V gene, CDR1 is SGHTA and CDR2 is FQGTGA. This CDR3 has 13 residues. Trimming removed 4 bases at V and 8 bases at J, with 14 bases between. Measured with immunoSEQ multiplex PCR; TCRdb has only the in-frame clones, and not every one. The table lists under 200,000 clones, 65% to 90% of them singletons. The receptor comes from a man between 60 and 70 years old with acute or convalescent COVID-19. This chain connects TRBV7-3 to TRBJ1-2, with D tentatively TRBD1 (6 bases). Sequencing was carried out using peripheral blood. CDR3 bases: TGTGCCAGCAGCTCCGACAGGTTGGGAGGCTACACCTTC. Protein: CASSSDRLGGYTF. The full variable domain, with the rest looked up from reference TRBV7-3 and TRBJ1-2, is GAGVSQTPSNKVTEKGKYVELRCDPISGHTALYWYRQSLGQGPEFLIYFQGTGAADDSGLPNDRFFAVRPEGSVSTLKIQRTERGDSAVYLCASSSDRLGGYTFGSGTRLTVV.